This TCR beta chain was sequenced in a study of shared clonotypes between healthy human individuals. General observations from the study: Clonotypes not shared had lower generation probabilities than those common to all four donors. The study found about 5% of naive CD4 clonotypes shared across four donors.

The CDR3 is 16 residues long. V gave up 2 bases and J gave up 0 bases; unmatched junction bases: 3. CDR1 is MNHEY and CDR2 is SVGAGI in the germline V gene. This clone was seen a single time. Antigen specificity is unknown. TCRdb keeps only in-frame clones here, not all; method: immunoSEQ multiplex PCR. The sample holds about 600,000 clones; around 97% are singletons and the top ten take around 0.06%. Sequencing was performed on naive CD4+ T cells sorted from blood. The subset: CD45RA+ positively selected. The clonotype originates from a woman under 40 in good health. V and J are TRBV6-5 and TRBJ2-7; 11 bases are a match to TRBD2. CDR3 nucleotides: TGTGCCAGCAGTTACACTAGCGGGAGTGGCTCCTACGAGCAGTACTTC. Protein: CASSYTSGSGSYEQYF.